Given below is one T cell receptor (beta chain) in context. Its target is unknown. The data derive from a study of shared clonotypes between healthy human individuals. Study-wide points: The represented genetic and exposure-history diversity was limited by the small number of donors. Apart from blood, nothing was sampled; tissue repertoires likely differ. Naive subsets generally had larger estimated richness than memory subsets.

The method was immunoSEQ multiplex PCR; TCRdb's version includes in-frame clones alone and lacks a portion of them. The profile shows fewer than 400,000 clones, around 74% of them singletons. Germline CDR1 is SGHNT and CDR2 is YYREEE (reference sequence). This CDR3 region has 17 residues. Trimming pared 0 bases from V and 5 bases from J, leaving 17 bases between. The chain recombines TRBV5-4 with TRBJ2-2, with TRBD2 as a possible D gene (6 bases). Sequencing input: memory CD4+ T cells sorted from blood. Noted subset: CD45RA-negative fraction. The receptor was derived from a man aged 30-40 years in good health. CDR3 DNA: TGTGCCAGCAGCTTGGAAGTACGGACCGGGGGAACCGGGGAGCTGTTTTTT. This sequence encodes CASSLEVRTGGTGELFF.